This paragraph covers one T cell receptor (beta chain) sequence. The CDR3 length is 14 residues. V lost 6 bases, J lost 2 bases, and 3 bases stayed unmatched. Germline lookup yields CDR1 MNHEY and CDR2 SMNVEV (reference sequence). Data came from immunoSEQ multiplex PCR; TCRdb stores just in-frame clones and leaves some out. Of about 150,000 clones detected, 93% appear once; the ten largest clones hold about 5.1%. The data were obtained in a study of T cell responses to AZD1222 COVID-19 vaccine. This receptor was taken from an adult in good health. V usage is TRBV27 and J usage is TRBJ1-2, with 10 positions matching TRBD1. Sequences were derived from peripheral blood, sampled on day 0 of AZD1222 vaccination. In nucleotides, the CDR3 is TGTGCCAGCAGCCGGGACAGGGGAAACTATGGCTACACCTTC. It translates to CASSRDRGNYGYTF.